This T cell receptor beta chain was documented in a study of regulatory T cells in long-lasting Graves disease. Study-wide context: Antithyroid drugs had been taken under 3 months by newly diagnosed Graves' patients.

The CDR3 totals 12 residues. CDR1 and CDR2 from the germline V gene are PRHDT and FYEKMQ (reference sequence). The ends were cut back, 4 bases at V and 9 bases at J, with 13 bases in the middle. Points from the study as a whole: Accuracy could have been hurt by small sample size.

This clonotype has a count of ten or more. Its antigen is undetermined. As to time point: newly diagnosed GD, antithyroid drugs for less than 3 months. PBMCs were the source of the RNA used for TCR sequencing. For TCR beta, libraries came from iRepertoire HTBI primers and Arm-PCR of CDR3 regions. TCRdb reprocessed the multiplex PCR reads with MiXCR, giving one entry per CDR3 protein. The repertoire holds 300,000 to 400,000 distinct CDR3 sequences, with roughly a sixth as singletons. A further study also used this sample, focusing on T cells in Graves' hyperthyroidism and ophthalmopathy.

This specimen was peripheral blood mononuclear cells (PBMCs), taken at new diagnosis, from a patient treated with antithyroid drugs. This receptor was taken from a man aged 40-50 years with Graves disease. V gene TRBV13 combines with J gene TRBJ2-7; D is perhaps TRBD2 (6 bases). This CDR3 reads CASSSRWEAQYF. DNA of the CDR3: TGTGCCAGCAGCTCCAGGTGGGAGGCGCAGTACTTC.